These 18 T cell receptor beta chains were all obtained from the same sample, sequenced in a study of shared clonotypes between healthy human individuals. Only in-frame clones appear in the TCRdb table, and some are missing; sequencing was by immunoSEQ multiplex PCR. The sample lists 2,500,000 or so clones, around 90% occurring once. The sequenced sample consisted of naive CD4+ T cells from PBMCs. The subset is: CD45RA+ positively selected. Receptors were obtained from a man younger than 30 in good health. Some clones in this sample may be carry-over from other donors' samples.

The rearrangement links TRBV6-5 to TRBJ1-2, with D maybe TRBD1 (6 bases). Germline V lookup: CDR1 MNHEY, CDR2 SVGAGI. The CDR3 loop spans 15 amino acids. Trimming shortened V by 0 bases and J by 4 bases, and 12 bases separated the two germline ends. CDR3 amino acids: CASSYSGQNSYGYTF. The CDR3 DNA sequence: TGTGCCAGCAGTTACTCCGGACAGAACTCCTATGGCTACACCTTC.

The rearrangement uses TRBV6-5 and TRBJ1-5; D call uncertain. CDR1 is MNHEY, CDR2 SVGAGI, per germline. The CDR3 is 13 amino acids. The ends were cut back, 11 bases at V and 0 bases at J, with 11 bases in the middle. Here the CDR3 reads CAPGGNSNQPQHF. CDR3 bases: TGTGCCCCAGGAGGAAATAGCAATCAGCCCCAGCATTTT.

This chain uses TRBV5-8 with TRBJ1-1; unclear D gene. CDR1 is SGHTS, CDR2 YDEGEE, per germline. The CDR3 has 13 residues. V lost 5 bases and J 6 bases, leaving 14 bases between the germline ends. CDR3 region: CASRHPGFAEAFF. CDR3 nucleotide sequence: TGTGCCAGCAGACATCCGGGATTCGCTGAAGCTTTCTTT.

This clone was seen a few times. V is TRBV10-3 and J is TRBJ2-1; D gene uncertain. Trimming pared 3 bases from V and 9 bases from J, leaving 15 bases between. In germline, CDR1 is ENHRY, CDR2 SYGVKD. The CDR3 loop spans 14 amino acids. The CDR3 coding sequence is TGTGCCATCAGTGATAAATCAGGTCTGGTTGAGCAGTTCTTC. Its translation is CAISDKSGLVEQFF.

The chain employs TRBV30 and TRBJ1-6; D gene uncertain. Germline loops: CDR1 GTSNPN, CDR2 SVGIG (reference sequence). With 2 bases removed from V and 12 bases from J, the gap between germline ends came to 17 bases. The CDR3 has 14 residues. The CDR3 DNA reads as TGTGCCTGGAGTCCCACAAAGGTGGGTGAACCCCTCCACTTT. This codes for CAWSPTKVGEPLHF.

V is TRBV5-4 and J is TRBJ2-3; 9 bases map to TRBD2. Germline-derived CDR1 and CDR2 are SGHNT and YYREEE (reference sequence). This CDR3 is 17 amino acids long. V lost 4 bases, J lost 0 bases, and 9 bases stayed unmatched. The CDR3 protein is CASSQGGLASSTDTQYF. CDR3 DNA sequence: TGTGCCAGCAGCCAAGGCGGACTAGCGTCTAGCACAGATACGCAGTATTTT.

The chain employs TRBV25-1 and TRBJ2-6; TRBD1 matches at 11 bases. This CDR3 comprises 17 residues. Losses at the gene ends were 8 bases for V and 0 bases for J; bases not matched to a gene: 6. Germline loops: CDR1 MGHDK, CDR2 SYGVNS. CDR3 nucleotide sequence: TGTGCCAGCGAAACGGGGACAGGGGGCTCTGGGGCCAACGTCCTGACTTTC. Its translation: CASETGTGGSGANVLTF.

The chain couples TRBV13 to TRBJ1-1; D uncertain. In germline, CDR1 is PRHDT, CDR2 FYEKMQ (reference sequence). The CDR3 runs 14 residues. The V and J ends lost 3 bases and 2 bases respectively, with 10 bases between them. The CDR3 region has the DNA TGTGCCAGCAGCTTCCAAACGGGAAACACTGAAGCTTTCTTT. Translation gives CASSFQTGNTEAFF. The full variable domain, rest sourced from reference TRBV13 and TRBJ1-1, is AAGVIQSPRHLIKEKRETATLKCYPIPRHDTVYWYQQGPGQDPQFLISFYEKMQSDKGSIPDRFSAQQFSDYHSELNMSSLELGDSALYFCASSFQTGNTEAFFGQGTRLTVV.

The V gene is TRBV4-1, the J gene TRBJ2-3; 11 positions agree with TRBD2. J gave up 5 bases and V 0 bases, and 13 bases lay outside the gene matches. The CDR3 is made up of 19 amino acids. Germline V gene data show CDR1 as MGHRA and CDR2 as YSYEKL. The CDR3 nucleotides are TGCGCCAGCAGCCAAGATGAGGGGCTAGCGGGAGGTGTAGGAGATACGCAGTATTTT. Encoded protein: CASSQDEGLAGGVGDTQYF.

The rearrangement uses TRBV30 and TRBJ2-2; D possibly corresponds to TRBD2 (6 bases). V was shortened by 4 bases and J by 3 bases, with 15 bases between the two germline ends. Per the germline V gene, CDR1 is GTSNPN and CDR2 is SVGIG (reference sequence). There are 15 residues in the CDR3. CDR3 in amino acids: CAWNRKGLYTGELFF. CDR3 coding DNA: TGTGCCTGGAACAGAAAGGGACTCTACACCGGGGAGCTGTTTTTT.

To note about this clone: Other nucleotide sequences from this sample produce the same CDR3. The CDR3 reads CASSSSTDTQYF. DNA for the CDR3: TGTGCCAGCTCGTCTAGCACAGATACGCAGTATTTT. The chain has TRBV6-5 and TRBJ2-3; no reliable D call. The CDR3 is 12 amino acids. Germline CDR1 and CDR2: MNHEY and SVGAGI. Trimming removed 8 bases from V and 0 bases from J, with 6 bases in between.

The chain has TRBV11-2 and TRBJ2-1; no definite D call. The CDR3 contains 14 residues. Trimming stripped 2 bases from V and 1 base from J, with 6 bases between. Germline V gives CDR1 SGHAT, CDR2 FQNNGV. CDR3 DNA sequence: TGTGCCAGCAGCTTAACGAGATCCTACAATGAGCAGTTCTTC. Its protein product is CASSLTRSYNEQFF.

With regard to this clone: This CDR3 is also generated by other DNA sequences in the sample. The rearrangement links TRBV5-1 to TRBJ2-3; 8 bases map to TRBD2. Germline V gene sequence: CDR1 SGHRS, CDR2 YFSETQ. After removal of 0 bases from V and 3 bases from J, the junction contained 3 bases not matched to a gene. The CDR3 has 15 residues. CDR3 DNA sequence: TGCGCCAGCAGCTTGGGATTAGCGGGGACAGATACGCAGTATTTT. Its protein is CASSLGLAGTDTQYF. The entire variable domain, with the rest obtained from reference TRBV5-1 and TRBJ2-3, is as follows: KAGVTQTPRYLIKTRGQQVTLSCSPISGHRSVSWYQQTPGQGLQFLFEYFSETQRNKGNFPGRFSGRQFSNSRSEMNVSTLELGDSALYLCASSLGLAGTDTQYFGPGTRLTVL.

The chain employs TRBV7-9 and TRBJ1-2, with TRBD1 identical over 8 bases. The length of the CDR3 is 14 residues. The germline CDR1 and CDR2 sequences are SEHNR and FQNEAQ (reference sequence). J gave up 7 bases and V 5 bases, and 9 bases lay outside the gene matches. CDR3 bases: TGTGCCAGCAGCCCAGGACAGGGATTGCGTGGCTACACCTTC. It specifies CASSPGQGLRGYTF. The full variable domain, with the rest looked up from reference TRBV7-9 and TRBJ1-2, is DTGVSQNPRHKITKRGQNVTFRCDPISEHNRLYWYRQTLGQGPEFLTYFQNEAQLEKSRLLSDRFSAERPKGSFSTLEIQRTEQGDSAMYLCASSPGQGLRGYTFGSGTRLTVV.

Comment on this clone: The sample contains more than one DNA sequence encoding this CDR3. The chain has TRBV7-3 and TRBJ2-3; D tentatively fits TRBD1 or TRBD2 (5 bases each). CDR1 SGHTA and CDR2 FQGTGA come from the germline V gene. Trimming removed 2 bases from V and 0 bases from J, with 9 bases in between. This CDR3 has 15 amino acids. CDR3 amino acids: CASSLGTGSTDTQYF. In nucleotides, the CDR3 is TGTGCCAGCAGCTTAGGGACCGGGAGCACAGATACGCAGTATTTT.

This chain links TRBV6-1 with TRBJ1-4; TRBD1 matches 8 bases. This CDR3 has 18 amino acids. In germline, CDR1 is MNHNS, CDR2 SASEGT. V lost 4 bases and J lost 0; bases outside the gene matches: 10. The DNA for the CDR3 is TGTGCCAGCAGTGCAACCTCCGGGACAGGTCCAACTAATGAAAAACTGTTTTTT. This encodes CASSATSGTGPTNEKLFF.

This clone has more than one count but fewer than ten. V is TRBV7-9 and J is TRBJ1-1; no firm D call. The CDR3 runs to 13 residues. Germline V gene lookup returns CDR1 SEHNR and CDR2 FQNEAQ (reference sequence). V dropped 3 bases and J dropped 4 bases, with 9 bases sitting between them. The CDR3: CASSFRSSTEAFF. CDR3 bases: TGTGCCAGCAGCTTCCGGAGTAGCACTGAAGCTTTCTTT.

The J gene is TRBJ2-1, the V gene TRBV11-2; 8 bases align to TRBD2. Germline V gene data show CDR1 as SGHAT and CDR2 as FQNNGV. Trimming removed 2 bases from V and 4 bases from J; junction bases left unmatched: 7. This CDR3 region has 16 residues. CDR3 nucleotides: TGTGCCAGCAGCTTAAGGGGCGCTAGCGGGTACAATGAGCAGTTCTTC. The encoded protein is CASSLRGASGYNEQFF.